The T cell receptor (beta chain) described here comes from a study of cytomegalovirus exposure and HLA in healthy donors. This clone was picked up a small number of times. Its target is unknown. Findings and limits, study-wide: In an earlier analysis, in some 500 donors, most V segments appeared productive either ~87% or ~30% of the time. Cytomegalovirus-associated TCR beta chains were listed, numbering 150 to 200.

Primers included in the PCR were 60 Vbeta and 13 Jbeta primers. TCRdb's copy holds only in-frame clones and misses some; the assay was immunoSEQ multiplex PCR. The repertoire holds around 190,000 clones, almost 75% seen once, with 3% to 4% in the top ten. With 5 bases clipped from V and 12 bases from J, the junction kept 12 bases outside the gene matches. Germline-derived CDR1 and CDR2 are SNHLY and FYNNEI. The CDR3 totals 14 residues. The gene calls are TRBV2 and TRBJ2-7; 11 bases map to TRBD2. Sequencing used PBMCs. The sequence was obtained from a young woman in good health and CMV-seropositive. This chain's CDR3 is CASSSRGLAEEGYF. The CDR3 bases are TGTGCCAGCAGTTCCCGGGGACTAGCGGAGGAGGGGTACTTC. The complete variable domain, with remaining parts taken from reference TRBV2 and TRBJ2-7, reads EPEVTQTPSHQVTQMGQEVILRCVPISNHLYFYWYRQILGQKVEFLVSFYNNEISEKSEIFDDQFSVERPDGSNFTLKIRSTKLEDSAMYFCASSSRGLAEEGYFGPGTRLTVT.